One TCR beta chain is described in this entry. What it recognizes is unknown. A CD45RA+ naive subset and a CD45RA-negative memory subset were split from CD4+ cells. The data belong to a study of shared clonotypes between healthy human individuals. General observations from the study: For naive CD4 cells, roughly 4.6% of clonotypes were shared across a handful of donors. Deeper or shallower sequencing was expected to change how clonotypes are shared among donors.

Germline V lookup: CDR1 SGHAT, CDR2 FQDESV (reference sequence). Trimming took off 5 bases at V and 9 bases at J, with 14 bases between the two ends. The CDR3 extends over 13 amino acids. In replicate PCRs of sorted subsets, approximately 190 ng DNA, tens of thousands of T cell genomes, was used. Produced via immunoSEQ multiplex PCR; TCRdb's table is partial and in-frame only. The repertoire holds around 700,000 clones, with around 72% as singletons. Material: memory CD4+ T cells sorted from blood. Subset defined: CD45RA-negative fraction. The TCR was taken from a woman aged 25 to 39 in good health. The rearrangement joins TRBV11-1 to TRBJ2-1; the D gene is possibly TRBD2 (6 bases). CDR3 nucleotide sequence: TGTGCCAGCAGCACACACCTAGCGAGTGAGCAGTTCTTC. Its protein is CASSTHLASEQFF. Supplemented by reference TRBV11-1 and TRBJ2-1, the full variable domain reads EAEVAQSPRYKITEKSQAVAFWCDPISGHATLYWYRQILGQGPELLVQFQDESVVDDSQLPKDRFSAERLKGVDSTLKIQPAELGDSAMYLCASSTHLASEQFFGPGTRLTVL.